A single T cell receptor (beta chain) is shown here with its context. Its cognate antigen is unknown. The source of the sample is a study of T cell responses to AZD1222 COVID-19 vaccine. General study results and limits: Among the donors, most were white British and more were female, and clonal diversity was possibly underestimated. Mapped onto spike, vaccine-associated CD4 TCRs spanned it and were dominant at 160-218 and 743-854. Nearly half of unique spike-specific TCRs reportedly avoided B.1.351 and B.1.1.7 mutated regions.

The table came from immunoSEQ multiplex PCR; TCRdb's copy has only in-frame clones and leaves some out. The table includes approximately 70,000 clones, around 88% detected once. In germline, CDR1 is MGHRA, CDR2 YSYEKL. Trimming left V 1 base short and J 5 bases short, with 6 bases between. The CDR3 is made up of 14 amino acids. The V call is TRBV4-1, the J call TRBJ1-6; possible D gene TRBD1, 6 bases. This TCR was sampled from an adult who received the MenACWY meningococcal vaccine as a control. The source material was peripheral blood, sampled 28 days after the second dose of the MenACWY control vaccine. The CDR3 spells CASSQGQDNSPLHF. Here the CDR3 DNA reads TGCGCCAGCAGCCAAGGACAGGATAATTCACCCCTCCACTTT.